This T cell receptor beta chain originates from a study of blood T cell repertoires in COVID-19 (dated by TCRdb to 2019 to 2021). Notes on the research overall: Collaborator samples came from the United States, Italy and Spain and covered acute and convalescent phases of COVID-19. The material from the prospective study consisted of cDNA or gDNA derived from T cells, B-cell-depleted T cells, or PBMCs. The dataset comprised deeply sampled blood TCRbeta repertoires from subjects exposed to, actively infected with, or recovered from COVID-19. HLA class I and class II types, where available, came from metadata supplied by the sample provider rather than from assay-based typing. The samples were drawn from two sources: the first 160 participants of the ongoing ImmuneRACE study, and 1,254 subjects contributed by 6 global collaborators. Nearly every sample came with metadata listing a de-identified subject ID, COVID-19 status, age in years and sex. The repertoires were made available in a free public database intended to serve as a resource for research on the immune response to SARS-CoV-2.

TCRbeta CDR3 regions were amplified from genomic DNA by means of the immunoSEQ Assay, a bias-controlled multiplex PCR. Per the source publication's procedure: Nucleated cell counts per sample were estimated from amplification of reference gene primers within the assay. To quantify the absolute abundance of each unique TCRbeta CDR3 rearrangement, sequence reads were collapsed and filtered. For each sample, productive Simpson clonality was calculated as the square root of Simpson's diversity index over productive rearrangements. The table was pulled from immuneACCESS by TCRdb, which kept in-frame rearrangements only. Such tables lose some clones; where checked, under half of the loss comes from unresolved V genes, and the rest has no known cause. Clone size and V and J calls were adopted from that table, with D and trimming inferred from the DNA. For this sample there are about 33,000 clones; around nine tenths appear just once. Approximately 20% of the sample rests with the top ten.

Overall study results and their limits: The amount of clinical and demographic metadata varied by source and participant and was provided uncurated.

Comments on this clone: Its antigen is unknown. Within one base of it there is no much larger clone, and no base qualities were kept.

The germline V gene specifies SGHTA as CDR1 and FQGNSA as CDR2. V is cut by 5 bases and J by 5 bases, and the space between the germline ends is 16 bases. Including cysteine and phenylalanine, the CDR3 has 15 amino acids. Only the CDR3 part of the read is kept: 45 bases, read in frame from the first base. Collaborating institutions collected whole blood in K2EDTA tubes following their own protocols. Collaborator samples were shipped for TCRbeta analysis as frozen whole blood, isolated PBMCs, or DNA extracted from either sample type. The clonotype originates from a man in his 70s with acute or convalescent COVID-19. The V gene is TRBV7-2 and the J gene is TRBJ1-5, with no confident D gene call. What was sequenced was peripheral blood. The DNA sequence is TGTGCCAGCAGCCCATGGGCAGGTTCCGATCAGCCCCAGCATTTT. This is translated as CASSPWAGSDQPQHF.